This TCR beta chain was sequenced during a study of T cell responses to AZD1222 COVID-19 vaccine. This CDR3 comprises 11 residues. The V gene's germline CDR1 is SQVTM and CDR2 ANQGSEA. With 8 bases removed from V and 4 bases from J, the gap between germline ends came to 11 bases. Generated by immunoSEQ multiplex PCR, the TCRdb table keeps only in-frame clones and is missing some. The sample has around 140,000 clones, 85% to 90% seen once. This clone appeared once. The J gene is TRBJ1-1, the V gene TRBV29-1; TRBD1 might be the D (5 bases). Specimen: peripheral blood, collected on day 0 of AZD1222 vaccination. This TCR derives from an adult in good health. CDR3 nucleotides: TGCAGCACCGGGACCTCCACTGAAGCTTTCTTT. Protein sequence: CSTGTSTEAFF.